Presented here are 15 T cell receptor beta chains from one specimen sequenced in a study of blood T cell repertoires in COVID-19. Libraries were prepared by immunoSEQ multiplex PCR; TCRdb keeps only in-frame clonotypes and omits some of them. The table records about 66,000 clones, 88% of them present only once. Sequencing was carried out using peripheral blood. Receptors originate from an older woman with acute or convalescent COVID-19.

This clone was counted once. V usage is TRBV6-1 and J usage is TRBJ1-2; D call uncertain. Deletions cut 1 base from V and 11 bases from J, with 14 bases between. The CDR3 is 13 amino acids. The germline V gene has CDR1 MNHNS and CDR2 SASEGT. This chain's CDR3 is CASSEGNSLSYTF. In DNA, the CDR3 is TGTGCCAGCAGTGAAGGTAACAGCCTCTCATACACCTTC.

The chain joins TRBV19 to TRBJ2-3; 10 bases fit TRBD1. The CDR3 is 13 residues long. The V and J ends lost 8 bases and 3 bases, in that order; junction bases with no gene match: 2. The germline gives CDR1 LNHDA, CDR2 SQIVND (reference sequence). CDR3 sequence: CASGTGVTDTQYF. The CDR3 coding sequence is TGTGCCAGTGGGACAGGGGTAACAGATACGCAGTATTTT.

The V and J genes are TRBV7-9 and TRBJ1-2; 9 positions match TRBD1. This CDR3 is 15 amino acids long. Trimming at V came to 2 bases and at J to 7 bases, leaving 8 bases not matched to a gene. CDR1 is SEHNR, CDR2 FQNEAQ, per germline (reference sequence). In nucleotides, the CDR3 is TGTGCCAGCAGCTTACCTGGGGACAGGGTGGTTGGCTACACCTTC. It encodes CASSLPGDRVVGYTF.

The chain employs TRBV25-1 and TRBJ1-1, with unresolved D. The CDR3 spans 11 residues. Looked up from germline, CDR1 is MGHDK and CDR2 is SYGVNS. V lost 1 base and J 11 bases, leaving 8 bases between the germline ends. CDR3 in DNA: TGTGCCAGCAGTGAATCCGGGAAGGCTTTCTTT. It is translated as CASSESGKAFF.

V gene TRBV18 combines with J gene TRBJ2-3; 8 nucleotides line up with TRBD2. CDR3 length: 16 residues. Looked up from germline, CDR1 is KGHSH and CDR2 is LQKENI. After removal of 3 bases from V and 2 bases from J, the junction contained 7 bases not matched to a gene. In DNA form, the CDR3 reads TGTGCCAGCTCACCCTTGGGTAGCGGGGCCACAGATACGCAGTATTTT. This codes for CASSPLGSGATDTQYF.

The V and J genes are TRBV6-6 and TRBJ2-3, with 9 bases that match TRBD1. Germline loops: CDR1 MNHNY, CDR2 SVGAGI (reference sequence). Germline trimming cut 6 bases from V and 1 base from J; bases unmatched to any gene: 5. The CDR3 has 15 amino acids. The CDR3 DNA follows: TGTGCCAGCAGAACCACAGGGGGCCGCACAGATACGCAGTATTTT. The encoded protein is CASRTTGGRTDTQYF.

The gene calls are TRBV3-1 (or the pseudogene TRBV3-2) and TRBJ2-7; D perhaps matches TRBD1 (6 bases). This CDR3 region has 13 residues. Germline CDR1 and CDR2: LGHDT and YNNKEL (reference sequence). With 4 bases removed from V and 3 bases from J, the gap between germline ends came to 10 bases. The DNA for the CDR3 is TGTGCCAGCAGCCGGCTAGGGGGCTACGAGCAGTACTTC. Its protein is CASSRLGGYEQYF.

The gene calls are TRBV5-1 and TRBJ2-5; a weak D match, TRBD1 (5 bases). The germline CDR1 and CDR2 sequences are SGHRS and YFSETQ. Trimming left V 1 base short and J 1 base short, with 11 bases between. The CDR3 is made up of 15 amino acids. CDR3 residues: CASSLSTTGQETQYF. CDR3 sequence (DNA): TGCGCCAGCAGCTTGTCAACTACAGGCCAAGAGACCCAGTACTTC.

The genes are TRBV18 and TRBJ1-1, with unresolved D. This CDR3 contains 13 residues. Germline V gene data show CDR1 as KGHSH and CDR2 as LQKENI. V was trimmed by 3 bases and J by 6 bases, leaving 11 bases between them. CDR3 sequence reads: CASSPSAGAEAFF. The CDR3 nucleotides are TGTGCCAGCTCACCGTCGGCCGGGGCTGAAGCTTTCTTT. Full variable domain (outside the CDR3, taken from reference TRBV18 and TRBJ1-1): NAGVMQNPRHLVRRRGQEARLRCSPMKGHSHVYWYRQLPEEGLKFMVYLQKENIIDESGMPKERFSAEFPKEGPSILRIQQVVRGDSAAYFCASSPSAGAEAFFGQGTRLTVV.

CDR3 DNA sequence: TGTGCCAGTAGTATAGTGGGCTCGGAGACCCAGTACTTC. Amino acid sequence: CASSIVGSETQYF. V gene TRBV19 combines with J gene TRBJ2-5; D is undetermined. Trimming took off 1 base at V and 5 bases at J, with 8 bases between the two ends. Germline CDR1 LNHDA, CDR2 SQIVND (reference sequence). The CDR3 has 13 residues.

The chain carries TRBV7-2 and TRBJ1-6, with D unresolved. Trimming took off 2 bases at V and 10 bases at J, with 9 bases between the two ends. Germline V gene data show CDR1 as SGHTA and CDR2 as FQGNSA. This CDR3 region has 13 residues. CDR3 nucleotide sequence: TGTGCCAGCAGCTTACTGGGAGAATCACCCCTCCACTTT. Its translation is CASSLLGESPLHF.

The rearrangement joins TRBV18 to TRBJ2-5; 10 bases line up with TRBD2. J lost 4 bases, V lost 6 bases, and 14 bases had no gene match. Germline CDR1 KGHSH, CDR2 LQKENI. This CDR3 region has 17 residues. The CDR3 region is CASSPRLAGALGETQYF. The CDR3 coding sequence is TGTGCCAGCTCCCCAAGGCTAGCGGGAGCCCTTGGAGAGACCCAGTACTTC. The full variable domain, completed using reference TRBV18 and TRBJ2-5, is NAGVMQNPRHLVRRRGQEARLRCSPMKGHSHVYWYRQLPEEGLKFMVYLQKENIIDESGMPKERFSAEFPKEGPSILRIQQVVRGDSAAYFCASSPRLAGALGETQYFGPGTRLLVL.

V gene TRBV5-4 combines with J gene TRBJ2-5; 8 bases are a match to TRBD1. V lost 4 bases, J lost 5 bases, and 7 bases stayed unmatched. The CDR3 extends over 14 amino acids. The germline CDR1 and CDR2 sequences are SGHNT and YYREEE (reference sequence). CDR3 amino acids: CASSLGQGRETQYF. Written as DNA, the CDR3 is TGTGCCAGCAGCCTAGGACAGGGTCGGGAGACCCAGTACTTC.

In nucleotides, the CDR3 is TGTGCCAGCAGTTTCGAGGGCTGGCTGTTTTTT. Protein: CASSFEGWLFF. The V call is TRBV12-3 or TRBV12-4, the J call TRBJ1-4; D ambiguous. V was shortened by 3 bases and J by 14 bases, with 10 bases between the two germline ends. There are 11 residues in the CDR3.

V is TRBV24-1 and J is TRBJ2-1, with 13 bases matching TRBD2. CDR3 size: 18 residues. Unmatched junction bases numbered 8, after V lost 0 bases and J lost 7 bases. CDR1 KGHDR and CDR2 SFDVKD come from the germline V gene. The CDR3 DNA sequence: TGTGCCACCAGTGATTTGCCGCTACTAGCGGGAGGGCGAAATGAGCAGTTCTTC. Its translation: CATSDLPLLAGGRNEQFF.